Listed here is a single T cell receptor beta chain. Its antigen is not identified. This table comes from immunoSEQ multiplex PCR, and its TCRdb copy is limited to in-frame clones, with some not included. The repertoire holds approximately 19,000 clones, with around nine tenths as singletons. The data are from a study of graft-versus-host responses after intestinal transplantation. About the study: Recipients had multivisceral, liver-intestinal, or isolated intestinal transplants. Anti-thymocyte globulin induction was given to all recipients, followed by tacrolimus and steroids for around three years. Study conclusions and caveats: Individuals carrying graft-donor T cell macrochimerism showed high graft-versus-host to host-versus-graft clonal ratios in allografts. Among recipient marrow samples, GvH clones were found; some appeared first in ileum or blood.

Germline-derived CDR1 and CDR2 are SQVTM and ANQGSEA. With 4 bases clipped from V and 12 bases from J, the junction kept 18 bases outside the gene matches. This CDR3 is 16 amino acids long. Sequences were derived from PBMCs, sampled more than 350 days after transplant. The chain joins TRBV29-1 to TRBJ2-1; the match to TRBD1 covers 10 bases. The clonotype comes from a human patient who received an intestinal transplant, so some T cells may come from the graft donor. The CDR3 coding sequence is TGCAGCGTTGTCGGCACCGGGACAGGGGCCCGGGAGAGGCAGTTCTTC. Translation gives CSVVGTGTGARERQFF.